What follows describes a single T cell receptor (beta chain). This specimen comes from a study of blood T cell repertoires in COVID-19. In the study's own analysis: Amplification from reference gene primers served as the basis for estimated nucleated cell counts. Assay used: immunoSEQ multiplex PCR; TCRdb lists only in-frame clones, some missing. V and J calls and clone size come straight from that table; D and trimming were deduced from the DNA. The table includes roughly 330,000 clones, roughly 90% detected once. What was sequenced was peripheral blood. The TCR was taken from a man younger than 35 who had recovered from COVID-19.

CDR3 DNA: TGTGCCAGCAGCTTGCCCCAGATGCCCTACGAGCAGTACTTC. Its translation: CASSLPQMPYEQYF. The rearrangement joins TRBV5-6 to TRBJ2-7; D remains unclear. CDR3 length equals 14 residues. Germline V CDR1 and CDR2: SGHDT, YYEEEE. V gave up 1 base and J gave up 2 bases, with 10 bases separating them.